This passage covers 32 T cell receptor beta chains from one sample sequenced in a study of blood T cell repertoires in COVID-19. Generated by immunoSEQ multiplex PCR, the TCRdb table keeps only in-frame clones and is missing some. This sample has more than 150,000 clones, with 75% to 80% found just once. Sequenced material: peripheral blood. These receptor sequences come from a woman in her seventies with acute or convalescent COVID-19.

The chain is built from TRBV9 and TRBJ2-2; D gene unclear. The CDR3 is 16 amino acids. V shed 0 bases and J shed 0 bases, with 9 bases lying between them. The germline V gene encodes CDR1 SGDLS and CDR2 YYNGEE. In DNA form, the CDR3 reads TGTGCCAGCAGCGTAGGAGGCGGTGCGAACACCGGGGAGCTGTTTTTT. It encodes CASSVGGGANTGELFF. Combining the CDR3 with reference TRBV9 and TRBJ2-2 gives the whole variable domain DSGVTQTPKHLITATGQRVTLRCSPRSGDLSVYWYQQSLDQGLQFLIQYYNGEERAKGNILERFSAQQFPDLHSELNLSSLELGDSALYFCASSVGGGANTGELFFGEGSRLTVL.

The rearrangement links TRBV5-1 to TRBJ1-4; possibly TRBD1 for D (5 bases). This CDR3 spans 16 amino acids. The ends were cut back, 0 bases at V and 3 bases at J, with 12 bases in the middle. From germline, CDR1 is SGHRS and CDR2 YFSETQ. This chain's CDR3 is CASSLALGAANEKLFF. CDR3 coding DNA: TGCGCCAGCAGCTTGGCCTTAGGGGCGGCTAATGAAAAACTGTTTTTT.

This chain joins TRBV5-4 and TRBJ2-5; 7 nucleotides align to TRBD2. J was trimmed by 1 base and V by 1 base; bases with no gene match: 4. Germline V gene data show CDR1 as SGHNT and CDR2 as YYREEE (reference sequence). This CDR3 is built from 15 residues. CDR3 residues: CASSLSGGPQETQYF. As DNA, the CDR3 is TGTGCCAGCAGCTTGTCGGGGGGACCCCAAGAGACCCAGTACTTC.

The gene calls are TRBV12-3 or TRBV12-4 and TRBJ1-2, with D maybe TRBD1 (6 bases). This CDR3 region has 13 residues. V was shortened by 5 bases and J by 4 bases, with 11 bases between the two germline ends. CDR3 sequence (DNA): TGTGCCAGCAGTGGACAGTTCCGCTATGGCTACACCTTC. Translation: CASSGQFRYGYTF.

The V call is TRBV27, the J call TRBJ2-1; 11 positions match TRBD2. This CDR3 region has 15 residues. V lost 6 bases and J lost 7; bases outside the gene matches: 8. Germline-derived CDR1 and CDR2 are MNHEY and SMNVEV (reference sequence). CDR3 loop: CASRTLAGGSNEQFF. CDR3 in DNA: TGTGCCAGCAGAACCCTAGCGGGAGGAAGTAATGAGCAGTTCTTC.

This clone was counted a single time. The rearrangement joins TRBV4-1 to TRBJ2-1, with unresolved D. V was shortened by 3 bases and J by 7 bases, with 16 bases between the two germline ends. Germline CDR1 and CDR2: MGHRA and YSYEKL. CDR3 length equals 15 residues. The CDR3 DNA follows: TGCGCCAGCAGCCAGCCCAGTGTAAAGAGGAATGAGCAGTTCTTC. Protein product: CASSQPSVKRNEQFF.

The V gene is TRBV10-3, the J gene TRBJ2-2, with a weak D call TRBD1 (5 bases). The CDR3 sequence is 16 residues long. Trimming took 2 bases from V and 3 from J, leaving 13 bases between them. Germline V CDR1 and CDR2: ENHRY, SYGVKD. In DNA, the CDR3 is TGTGCCATCAGTGAGAACAGGCCAGACGACACCGGGGAGCTGTTTTTT. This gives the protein CAISENRPDDTGELFF.

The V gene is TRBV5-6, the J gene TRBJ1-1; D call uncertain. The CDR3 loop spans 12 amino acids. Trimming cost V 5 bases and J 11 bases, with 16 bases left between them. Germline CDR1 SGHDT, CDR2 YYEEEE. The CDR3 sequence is CASSAGKRGAFF. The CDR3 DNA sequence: TGTGCCAGCAGTGCGGGGAAACGCGGTGCTTTCTTT.

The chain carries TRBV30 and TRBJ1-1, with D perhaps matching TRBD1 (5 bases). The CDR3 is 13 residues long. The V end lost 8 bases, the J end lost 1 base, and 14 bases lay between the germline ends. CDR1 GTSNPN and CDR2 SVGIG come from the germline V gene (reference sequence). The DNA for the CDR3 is TGTGCCGTCTCACAGGCCAGGAACACTGAAGCTTTCTTT. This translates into CAVSQARNTEAFF.

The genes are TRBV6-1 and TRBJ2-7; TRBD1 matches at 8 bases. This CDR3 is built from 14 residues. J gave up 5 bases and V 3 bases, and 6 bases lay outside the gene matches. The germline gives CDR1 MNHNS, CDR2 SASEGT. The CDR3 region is CASSEGQGANEQYF. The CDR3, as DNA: TGTGCCAGCAGTGAGGGGCAGGGGGCTAACGAGCAGTACTTC.

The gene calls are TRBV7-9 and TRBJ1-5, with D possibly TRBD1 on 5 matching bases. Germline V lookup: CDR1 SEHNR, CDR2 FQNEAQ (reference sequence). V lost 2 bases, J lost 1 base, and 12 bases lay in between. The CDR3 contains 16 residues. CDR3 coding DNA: TGTGCCAGCAGCTTATCTTGGGGCCCGAGCAATCAGCCCCAGCATTTT. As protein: CASSLSWGPSNQPQHF.

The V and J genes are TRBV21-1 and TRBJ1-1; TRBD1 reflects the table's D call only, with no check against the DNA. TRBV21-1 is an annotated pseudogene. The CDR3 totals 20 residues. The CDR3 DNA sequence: TGTGCCAGCAGCAAACGCTTTGAAGGGGGCAAGGGGAAGAAAAACACTGAAGCTTTCTTT. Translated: CASSKRFEGGKGKKNTEAFF.

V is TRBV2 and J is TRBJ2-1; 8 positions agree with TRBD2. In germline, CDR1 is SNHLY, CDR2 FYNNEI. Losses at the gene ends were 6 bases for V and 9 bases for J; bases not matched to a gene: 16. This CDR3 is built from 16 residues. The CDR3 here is CASRDQPGLEGSEQFF. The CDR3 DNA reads TGTGCCAGCAGGGACCAGCCGGGACTAGAGGGTAGTGAGCAGTTCTTC.

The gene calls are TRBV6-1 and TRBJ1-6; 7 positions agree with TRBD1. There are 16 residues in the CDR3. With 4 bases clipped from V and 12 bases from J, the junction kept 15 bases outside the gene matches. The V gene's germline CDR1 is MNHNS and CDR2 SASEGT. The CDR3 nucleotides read TGTGCCAGCAGTGCCCAGACAGGGACATCCTTCAGACCCCTCCACTTT. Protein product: CASSAQTGTSFRPLHF.

The CDR3 DNA sequence: TGTGCCAGCAGCCCCTTGACAGGGGGAGAGACCCAGTACTTC. This sequence encodes CASSPLTGGETQYF. The chain employs TRBV3-1 (or the pseudogene TRBV3-2) and TRBJ2-5, with 9 positions matching TRBD1. CDR3 length: 14 residues. Unmatched junction bases numbered 4, after V lost 4 bases and J lost 4 bases. CDR1 LGHDT and CDR2 YNNKEL come from the germline V gene (reference sequence).

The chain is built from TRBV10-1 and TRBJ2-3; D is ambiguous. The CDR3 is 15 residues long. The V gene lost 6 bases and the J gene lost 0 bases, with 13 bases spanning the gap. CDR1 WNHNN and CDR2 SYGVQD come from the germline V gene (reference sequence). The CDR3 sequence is CASRPTLTSTDTQYF. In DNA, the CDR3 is TGCGCCAGCAGGCCAACGCTCACTAGCACAGATACGCAGTATTTT.

CDR3 in amino acids: CASSLSQNNYGYTF. The CDR3 DNA reads as TGCGCCAGCAGCTTGAGTCAGAATAACTATGGCTACACCTTC. The chain carries TRBV5-1 and TRBJ1-2; no reliable D call. The V end was cut by 1 base, the J end by 1 base, with 8 bases between. The CDR3 has 14 amino acids. Germline CDR1 reads SGHRS; CDR2 reads YFSETQ.

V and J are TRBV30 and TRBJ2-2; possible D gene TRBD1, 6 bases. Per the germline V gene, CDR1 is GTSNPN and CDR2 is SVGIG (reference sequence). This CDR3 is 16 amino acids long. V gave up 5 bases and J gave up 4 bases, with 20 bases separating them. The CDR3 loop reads CAWGQSRGLPTGELFF. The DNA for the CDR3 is TGTGCCTGGGGGCAATCCAGGGGCCTCCCCACCGGGGAGCTGTTTTTT.

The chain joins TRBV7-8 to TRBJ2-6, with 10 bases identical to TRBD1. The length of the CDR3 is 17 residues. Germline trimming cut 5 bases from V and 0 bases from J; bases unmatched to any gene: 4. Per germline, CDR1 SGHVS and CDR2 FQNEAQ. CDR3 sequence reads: CASSPGTGDSGANVLTF. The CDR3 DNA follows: TGTGCCAGCAGCCCCGGGACAGGGGACTCTGGGGCCAACGTCCTGACTTTC.

The CDR3 DNA follows: TGTGTCCGAGAGCGGAGCTCCTACAATGAGCAGTTCTTC. Translation: CVRERSSYNEQFF. The chain uses TRBV30 and TRBJ2-1; D may be TRBD2 (5 bases). CDR1 and CDR2 from the germline V gene are GTSNPN and SVGIG (reference sequence). This CDR3 region has 13 residues.

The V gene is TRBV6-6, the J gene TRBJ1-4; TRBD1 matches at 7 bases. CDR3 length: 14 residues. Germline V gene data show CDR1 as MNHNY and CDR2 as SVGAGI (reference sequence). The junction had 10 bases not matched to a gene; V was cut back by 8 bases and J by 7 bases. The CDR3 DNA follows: TGTGCCAGCCGCCCAGGGACAGCTTCTGAAAAACTGTTTTTT. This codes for CASRPGTASEKLFF.

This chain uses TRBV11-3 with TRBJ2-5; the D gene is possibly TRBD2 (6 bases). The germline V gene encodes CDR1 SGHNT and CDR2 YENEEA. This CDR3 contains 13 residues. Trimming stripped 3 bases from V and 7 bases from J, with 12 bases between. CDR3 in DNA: TGTGCCAGCAGCTTGGGGGAGGCCGGGACCCAGTACTTC. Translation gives CASSLGEAGTQYF. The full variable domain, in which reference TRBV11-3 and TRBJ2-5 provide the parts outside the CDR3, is EAGVVQSPRYKIIEKKQPVAFWCNPISGHNTLYWYLQNLGQGPELLIRYENEEAVDDSQLPKDRFSAERLKGVDSTLKIQPAELGDSAVYLCASSLGEAGTQYFGPGTRLLVL.

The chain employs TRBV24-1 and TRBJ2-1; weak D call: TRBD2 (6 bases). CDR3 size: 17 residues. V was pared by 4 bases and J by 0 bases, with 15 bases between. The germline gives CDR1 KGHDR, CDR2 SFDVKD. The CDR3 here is CATSDPKAGSSYNEQFF. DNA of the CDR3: TGTGCCACCAGTGACCCAAAAGCGGGTAGCTCCTACAATGAGCAGTTCTTC.

The CDR3 is CASSLGTGSNEQYF. In DNA form, the CDR3 reads TGTGCCAGCAGCCTGGGGACAGGGTCCAACGAGCAGTACTTC. The genes are TRBV27 and TRBJ2-7, with 9 bases lining up with TRBD1. The CDR3 covers 14 residues. Germline V gives CDR1 MNHEY, CDR2 SMNVEV (reference sequence). The V gene end was trimmed by 6 bases and the J gene end by 5 bases; junction bases not matched to a gene: 8.

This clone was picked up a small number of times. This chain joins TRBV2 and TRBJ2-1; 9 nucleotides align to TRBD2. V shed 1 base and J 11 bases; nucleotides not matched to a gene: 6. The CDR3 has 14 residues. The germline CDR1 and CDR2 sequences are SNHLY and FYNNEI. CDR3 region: CASSEGLAATKQFF. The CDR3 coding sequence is TGTGCCAGCAGTGAAGGACTAGCGGCGACGAAGCAGTTCTTC.

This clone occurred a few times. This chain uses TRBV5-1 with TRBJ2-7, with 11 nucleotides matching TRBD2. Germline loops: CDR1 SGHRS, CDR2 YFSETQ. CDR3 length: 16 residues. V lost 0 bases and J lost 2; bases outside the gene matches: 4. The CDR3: CASSLVAGGITYEQYF. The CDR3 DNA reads TGCGCCAGCAGCTTGGTAGCGGGAGGGATTACCTACGAGCAGTACTTC. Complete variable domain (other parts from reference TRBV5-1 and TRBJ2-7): KAGVTQTPRYLIKTRGQQVTLSCSPISGHRSVSWYQQTPGQGLQFLFEYFSETQRNKGNFPGRFSGRQFSNSRSEMNVSTLELGDSALYLCASSLVAGGITYEQYFGPGTRLTVT.

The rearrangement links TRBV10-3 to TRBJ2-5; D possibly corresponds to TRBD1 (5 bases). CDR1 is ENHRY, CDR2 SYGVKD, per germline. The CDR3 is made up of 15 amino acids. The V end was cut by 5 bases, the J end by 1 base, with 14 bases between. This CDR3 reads CAISYGWGSQETQYF. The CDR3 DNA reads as TGTGCCATCAGTTATGGATGGGGCAGCCAAGAGACCCAGTACTTC.

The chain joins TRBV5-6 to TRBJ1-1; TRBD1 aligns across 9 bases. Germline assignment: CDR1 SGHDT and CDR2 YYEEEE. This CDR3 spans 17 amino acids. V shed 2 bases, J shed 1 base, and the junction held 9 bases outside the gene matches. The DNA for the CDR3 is TGTGCCAGCAGCTTTTACAGGGGGCCAGGGGGGAACACTGAAGCTTTCTTT. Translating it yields CASSFYRGPGGNTEAFF.

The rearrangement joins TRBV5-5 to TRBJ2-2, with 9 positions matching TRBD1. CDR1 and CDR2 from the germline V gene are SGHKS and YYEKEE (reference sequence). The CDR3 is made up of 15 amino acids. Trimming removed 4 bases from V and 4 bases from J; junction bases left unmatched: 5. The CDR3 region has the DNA TGTGCCAGCAGCGCGGGACAGGGTATCACCGGGGAGCTGTTTTTT. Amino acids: CASSAGQGITGELFF.

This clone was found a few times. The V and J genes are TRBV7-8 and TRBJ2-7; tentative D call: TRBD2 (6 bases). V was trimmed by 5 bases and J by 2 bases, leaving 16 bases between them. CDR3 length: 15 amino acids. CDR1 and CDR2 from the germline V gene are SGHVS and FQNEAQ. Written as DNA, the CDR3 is TGTGCCAGCAGCCCAACGGAGGGGTCAGCCTACGAGCAGTACTTC. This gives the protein CASSPTEGSAYEQYF.

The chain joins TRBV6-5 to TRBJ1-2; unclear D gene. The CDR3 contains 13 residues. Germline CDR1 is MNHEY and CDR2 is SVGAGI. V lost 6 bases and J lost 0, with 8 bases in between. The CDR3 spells CASRADPNYGYTF. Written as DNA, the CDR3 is TGTGCCAGCAGAGCGGATCCTAACTATGGCTACACCTTC.

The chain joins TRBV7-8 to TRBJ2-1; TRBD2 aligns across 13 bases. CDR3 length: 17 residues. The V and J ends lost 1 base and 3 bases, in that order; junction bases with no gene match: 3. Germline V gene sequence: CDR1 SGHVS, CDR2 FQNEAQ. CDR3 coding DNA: TGTGCCAGCAGCTTAGACACTAGCGGGAGGGACTACAATGAGCAGTTCTTC. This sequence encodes CASSLDTSGRDYNEQFF.